This T cell receptor beta chain emerged from a study of blood T cell repertoires in COVID-19. Background on the study: The origin of the acute and convalescent COVID-19 samples was the United States, Italy and Spain. The cDNA or gDNA used as material had been derived from T cells, B-cell-depleted T cells, or PBMCs.

Germline-derived CDR1 and CDR2 are KGHSH and LQKENI. The CDR3 consists of 14 residues. V dropped 3 bases and J dropped 0 bases, with 6 bases sitting between them. Original processing methods: Estimation of nucleated cell counts relied on the amplification of reference gene primers. Method: immunoSEQ multiplex PCR; TCRdb's copy keeps in-frame clones and lacks some. The DNA was the basis for D and trimming; V, J and clone size are from that table. The repertoire holds 140,000 to 150,000 clones, with just under 80% as singletons. The genes are TRBV18 and TRBJ1-5; D is undetermined. The TCR comes from a woman aged 60 to 75 with acute or convalescent COVID-19. The sequenced sample consisted of peripheral blood. Written as DNA, the CDR3 is TGTGCCAGCTCACCCGTCTATAGCAATCAGCCCCAGCATTTT. This translates into CASSPVYSNQPQHF.